These 6 T cell receptor beta chains share one sample of origin, sequenced in a study of shared clonotypes between healthy human individuals. Sequenced by immunoSEQ multiplex PCR; TCRdb stores in-frame clones only, minus some. Of some 1,100,000 clones in the sample, roughly 74% were seen once. The sequencing input was memory CD4+ T cells from PBMCs. Subset: CD45RA-negative fraction. The receptors were gathered from a man younger than 35 in good health. Some clones in this sample may be carry-over from other donors' samples.

This sequence joins TRBV2 and TRBJ2-1, with D hard to call. The CDR3 runs to 14 residues. The germline V gene encodes CDR1 SNHLY and CDR2 FYNNEI. With 4 bases removed from V and 0 bases from J, the gap between germline ends came to 7 bases. The CDR3 is CASSARSSYNEQFF. The DNA of the CDR3 is TGTGCCAGCAGTGCTAGGAGCTCCTACAATGAGCAGTTCTTC.

This chain uses TRBV19 with TRBJ1-5; 7 bases agree with TRBD1. This CDR3 is built from 14 residues. The germline V gene encodes CDR1 LNHDA and CDR2 SQIVND (reference sequence). V lost 4 bases, J lost 4 bases, and 4 bases stayed unmatched. CDR3 coding DNA: TGTGCCAGTAGTAAGGACAGGTTTAATCAGCCCCAGCATTTT. As protein: CASSKDRFNQPQHF.

Here the CDR3 DNA reads TGTGCCAGCAGCCCCCGGGGCCCGGAGACCCAGTACTTC. Amino acid sequence: CASSPRGPETQYF. The J gene is TRBJ2-5, the V gene TRBV5-6, with D perhaps given as TRBD1 or TRBD2 (5 bases each). Germline CDR1 reads SGHDT; CDR2 reads YYEEEE. The CDR3 runs to 13 residues. The V gene lost 4 bases and the J gene lost 5 bases, with 12 bases spanning the gap.

This clone came up a few times. The V and J genes are TRBV7-6 and TRBJ2-7; 13 bases agree with TRBD2. Unmatched junction bases numbered 16, after V lost 2 bases and J lost 0 bases. This CDR3 region has 21 residues. Germline V gives CDR1 SGHVS, CDR2 FNYEAQ. CDR3 in DNA: TGTGCCAGCAGCTTAAACCACCCCACGACTAGCGGGAGGCCGAGCTCCTACGAGCAGTACTTC. It yields the protein CASSLNHPTTSGRPSSYEQYF.

About this clone: The sample contains more than one DNA sequence encoding this CDR3. The chain links TRBV5-4 to TRBJ1-5; 8 bases align to TRBD1. With 0 bases clipped from V and 1 base from J, the junction kept 0 bases outside the gene matches. Germline loops: CDR1 SGHNT, CDR2 YYREEE (reference sequence). The CDR3 loop spans 15 amino acids. For the CDR3, the DNA is TGTGCCAGCAGCTTGGGGACAGGGAGCAATCAGCCCCAGCATTTT. Encoded protein: CASSLGTGSNQPQHF.

This rearrangement joins TRBV7-9 to TRBJ2-7; possibly TRBD1 for D (6 bases). Germline-derived CDR1 and CDR2 are SEHNR and FQNEAQ (reference sequence). Deletions cut 3 bases from V and 4 bases from J, with 13 bases between. The CDR3 covers 14 residues. This CDR3 reads CASSFLTGQYEQYF. DNA of the CDR3: TGTGCCAGCAGCTTCCTGACCGGACAGTACGAGCAGTACTTC.